A single sample gave rise to the 30 T cell receptor beta chains below, sequenced in a study of blood T cell repertoires in COVID-19. Some clones are missing from TCRdb's copy, which holds only in-frame ones; the method was immunoSEQ multiplex PCR. The sample consists of over 150,000 clones, about 87% of them appearing once. Sequences were obtained from peripheral blood. Source of these receptors: an elderly woman with COVID-19, enrolled during active disease.

The chain has TRBV6-5 and TRBJ1-2; 8 nucleotides match TRBD1. V was clipped by 0 bases and J by 5 bases; unmatched bases: 8. The length of the CDR3 is 16 residues. CDR1 and CDR2 from the germline V gene are MNHEY and SVGAGI. The CDR3 nucleotides are TGTGCCAGCAGTTACTCGACATTCGGACAGGGATATGGCTACACCTTC. It translates to CASSYSTFGQGYGYTF.

This chain's CDR3 is CASSVLGNTIYF. CDR3 DNA sequence: TGTGCCAGCAGTGTTCTTGGAAACACCATATATTTT. The V and J genes are TRBV28 and TRBJ1-3, with D uncertain. The V end lost 5 bases, the J end lost 3 bases, and 5 bases lay between the germline ends. CDR3 length: 12 amino acids. Germline lookup yields CDR1 MDHEN and CDR2 SYDVKM.

The CDR3 DNA reads TGTGCCAGCTCACCGGGACAGGGGAATGGGGCCAACGTCCTGACTTTC. Encoded protein: CASSPGQGNGANVLTF. The gene calls are TRBV18 and TRBJ2-6; 10 positions agree with TRBD1. Losses at the gene ends were 3 bases for V and 3 bases for J; bases not matched to a gene: 2. Per germline, CDR1 KGHSH and CDR2 LQKENI. The CDR3 consists of 16 residues.

The rearrangement links TRBV7-2 to TRBJ1-1, with 8 bases identical to TRBD1. V shed 5 bases and J 1 base; nucleotides not matched to a gene: 6. There are 15 residues in the CDR3. Germline CDR1 reads SGHTA; CDR2 reads FQGNSA. The CDR3 sequence: CASSPWTGRNTEAFF. DNA for the CDR3: TGTGCCAGCAGCCCGTGGACAGGGAGGAACACTGAAGCTTTCTTT.

This clone has more than one count but fewer than ten. The genes are TRBV12-5 and TRBJ1-1; unclear D gene. Germline loops: CDR1 LGHNT, CDR2 FRNRAP. V lost 3 bases and J lost 1, with 6 bases in between. The CDR3 contains 13 residues. The CDR3 here is CASGFSGNTEAFF. CDR3 nucleotides: TGTGCTAGTGGTTTTTCAGGGAACACTGAAGCTTTCTTT. Filled out from reference TRBV12-5 and TRBJ1-1, the complete variable domain reads DARVTQTPRHKVTEMGQEVTMRCQPILGHNTVFWYRQTMMQGLELLAYFRNRAPLDDSGMPKDRFSAEMPDATLATLKIQPSEPRDSAVYFCASGFSGNTEAFFGQGTRLTVV.

This chain joins TRBV28 and TRBJ1-5; 9 positions agree with TRBD1. Looked up from germline, CDR1 is MDHEN and CDR2 is SYDVKM. CDR3 size: 16 residues. V lost 3 bases and J lost 3; bases outside the gene matches: 6. Written as DNA, the CDR3 is TGTGCCAGCAGTTTTTTAACAGGGGGCGTCAATCAGCCCCAGCATTTT. Amino acids: CASSFLTGGVNQPQHF.

The chain uses TRBV28 and TRBJ2-5, with 14 bases fitting TRBD2. The junction had 1 base not matched to a gene; V was cut back by 8 bases and J by 5 bases. Germline V lookup: CDR1 MDHEN, CDR2 SYDVKM. The CDR3 runs to 13 residues. The CDR3 protein is CASRTSGRETQYF. CDR3 DNA sequence: TGTGCCAGCCGGACTAGCGGGAGGGAGACCCAGTACTTC.

The V call is TRBV25-1, the J call TRBJ1-5, with 10 bases that match TRBD1. V shed 3 bases and J 5 bases; nucleotides not matched to a gene: 13. The CDR3 extends over 18 amino acids. Germline CDR1 is MGHDK and CDR2 is SYGVNS. The CDR3, as DNA: TGTGCCAGCAGTGATCCGTTCAAGCGGGACAGGGGTGATCAGCCCCAGCATTTT. Translating gives CASSDPFKRDRGDQPQHF. The full variable domain, in which reference TRBV25-1 and TRBJ1-5 provide the parts outside the CDR3, is EADIYQTPRYLVIGTGKKITLECSQTMGHDKMYWYQQDPGMELHLIHYSYGVNSTEKGDLSSESTVSRIRTEHFPLTLESARPSHTSQYLCASSDPFKRDRGDQPQHFGDGTRLSIL.

As for this clone: In the same sample, other DNA sequences code for this CDR3. This sequence joins TRBV5-4 and TRBJ2-3, with D possibly TRBD2 on 6 matching bases. The CDR3 sequence is 14 residues long. Per the germline V gene, CDR1 is SGHNT and CDR2 is YYREEE (reference sequence). Trimming pared 4 bases from V and 1 base from J, leaving 10 bases between. CDR3 loop: CASSLSGRTDTQYF. In nucleotides, the CDR3 is TGTGCCAGCAGCCTGAGCGGGCGCACAGATACGCAGTATTTT.

The V and J genes are TRBV5-4 and TRBJ2-2; D remains ambiguous. This CDR3 comprises 16 residues. CDR1 and CDR2 from the germline V gene are SGHNT and YYREEE (reference sequence). V lost 5 bases to trimming and J lost 0 bases, with 14 bases between them. CDR3 loop: CASSPAGRSNTGELFF. The CDR3 DNA is TGTGCCAGCAGTCCGGCCGGCAGGTCGAACACCGGGGAGCTGTTTTTT.

The chain combines TRBV19 with TRBJ2-5, with 7 bases lining up with TRBD2. V shed 2 bases and J 1 base; nucleotides not matched to a gene: 1. The CDR3 loop spans 14 amino acids. In germline, CDR1 is LNHDA, CDR2 SQIVND (reference sequence). CDR3 protein: CASSIRGVQETQYF. The CDR3 DNA is TGTGCCAGTAGTATACGGGGGGTCCAAGAGACCCAGTACTTC.

This clone has just a few counts. V is TRBV4-3 and J is TRBJ1-2; D not resolved. V was cut by 1 base and J by 1 base, with 4 bases left in between. The CDR3 length is 13 residues. Germline assignment: CDR1 LGHNA and CDR2 YSLEER. CDR3 DNA sequence: TGCGCCAGCAGCCAAGCCTATAACTATGGCTACACCTTC. The encoded protein is CASSQAYNYGYTF.

The chain links TRBV5-1 to TRBJ2-1, with TRBD2 matching over 13 bases. Germline V gene lookup returns CDR1 SGHRS and CDR2 YFSETQ. The CDR3 contains 15 residues. Trimming at V came to 7 bases and at J to 1 base, leaving 2 bases not matched to a gene. The CDR3 DNA sequence: TGCGCCAGCCGGACTAGCGGGAGTTCCTACAATGAGCAGTTCTTC. Amino acids: CASRTSGSSYNEQFF.

The rearrangement joins TRBV19 to TRBJ2-5, with D possibly being TRBD1 (6 bases). Trimming stripped 4 bases from V and 2 bases from J, with 8 bases between. The CDR3 runs to 13 residues. Per the germline V gene, CDR1 is LNHDA and CDR2 is SQIVND (reference sequence). This chain's CDR3 is CASSRGRQETQYF. DNA of the CDR3: TGTGCCAGTAGTAGGGGGCGACAAGAGACCCAGTACTTC.

The V and J genes are TRBV19 and TRBJ2-1, with TRBD2 identical over 7 bases. The V gene end was trimmed by 7 bases and the J gene end by 5 bases; junction bases not matched to a gene: 14. The CDR3 contains 16 residues. Germline-derived CDR1 and CDR2 are LNHDA and SQIVND (reference sequence). This CDR3 is CASTLQGRAVDNEQFF. The CDR3 bases are TGTGCCAGTACCTTACAAGGGAGGGCCGTGGACAATGAGCAGTTCTTC.

This chain joins TRBV7-8 and TRBJ2-7; 10 bases map to TRBD2. The CDR3 has 13 amino acids. J gave up 6 bases and V 6 bases, and 5 bases lay outside the gene matches. Germline V gene sequence: CDR1 SGHVS, CDR2 FQNEAQ. The CDR3 reads CASRSVAGGEQYF. CDR3 nucleotide sequence: TGTGCCAGCAGATCGGTAGCGGGAGGCGAGCAGTACTTC.

This chain joins TRBV7-2 and TRBJ2-3; D call uncertain. With 2 bases removed from V and 2 bases from J, the gap between germline ends came to 8 bases. CDR1 is SGHTA, CDR2 FQGNSA, per germline. The CDR3 extends over 14 amino acids. CDR3 nucleotide sequence: TGTGCCAGCAGCTTAAGCACCTTCACAGATACGCAGTATTTT. Translating gives CASSLSTFTDTQYF.

This clone was recorded a few times. The CDR3 reads CASSLGVQATNEKLFF. The DNA of the CDR3 is TGTGCCAGCAGCTTGGGAGTTCAAGCAACTAATGAAAAACTGTTTTTT. The V and J genes are TRBV7-9 and TRBJ1-4; D gene uncertain. The CDR3 is 16 residues long. The germline gives CDR1 SEHNR, CDR2 FQNEAQ (reference sequence). Trimming cost V 3 bases and J 0 bases, with 11 bases left between them.

The chain carries TRBV10-1 and TRBJ2-1; D is ambiguous. V was cut by 3 bases and J by 0 bases, with 15 bases left in between. The CDR3 runs 17 residues. Germline V gene lookup returns CDR1 WNHNN and CDR2 SYGVQD (reference sequence). CDR3 sequence (DNA): TGCGCCAGCAGTGAAGAGGTTCCGCTATCCTCCTACAATGAGCAGTTCTTC. Translation gives CASSEEVPLSSYNEQFF.

V and J are TRBV4-3 and TRBJ2-5; TRBD1 is a possible D gene (5 bases). The length of the CDR3 is 17 residues. Germline CDR1 and CDR2: LGHNA and YSLEER. Trimming removed 4 bases from V and 7 bases from J, with 25 bases in between. The CDR3 nucleotides are TGCGCCAGCAGCCTCGCCCCGGACACAAAGCAGCCGGGGACCCAGTACTTC. It specifies CASSLAPDTKQPGTQYF.

V gene TRBV5-1 combines with J gene TRBJ2-3; TRBD2 is a possible D gene (6 bases). The CDR3 loop spans 17 amino acids. V was cut by 0 bases and J by 4 bases, with 18 bases left in between. CDR1 SGHRS and CDR2 YFSETQ come from the germline V gene. The DNA of the CDR3 is TGCGCCAGCAGCTTGGGAGAGGGGCCGGGAGATTCAGATACGCAGTATTTT. Protein: CASSLGEGPGDSDTQYF.

The sample holds a few counts of this clone. This CDR3 is CASSSSGKGEAFF. CDR3 sequence (DNA): TGTGCCAGCAGCTCCTCAGGGAAGGGTGAAGCTTTCTTT. The gene calls are TRBV7-2 and TRBJ1-1; D might be TRBD1 (5 bases). The germline V and J ends were trimmed by 4 bases and 7 bases, with 13 bases remaining between them. Germline lookup yields CDR1 SGHTA and CDR2 FQGNSA. This CDR3 contains 13 residues.

This chain connects TRBV5-4 to TRBJ2-5; D call uncertain. V gave up 1 base and J gave up 0 bases, with 7 bases separating them. The CDR3 sequence is 14 residues long. CDR1 and CDR2 from the germline V gene are SGHNT and YYREEE (reference sequence). The CDR3 protein is CASSLSTDQETQYF. DNA of the CDR3: TGTGCCAGCAGCTTGTCAACAGACCAAGAGACCCAGTACTTC.

This chain links TRBV28 with TRBJ2-2, with D possibly TRBD1 on 6 matching bases. The CDR3 totals 16 residues. Trimming cost V 1 base and J 4 bases, with 13 bases left between them. Per the germline V gene, CDR1 is MDHEN and CDR2 is SYDVKM. CDR3 loop: CASSLSQGFSTGELFF. The CDR3 nucleotides read TGTGCCAGCAGTTTATCCCAGGGGTTCAGCACCGGGGAGCTGTTTTTT. Filled out from reference TRBV28 and TRBJ2-2, the complete variable domain reads DVKVTQSSRYLVKRTGEKVFLECVQDMDHENMFWYRQDPGLGLRLIYFSYDVKMKEKGDIPEGYSVSREKKERFSLILESASTNQTSMYLCASSLSQGFSTGELFFGEGSRLTVL.

This chain connects TRBV5-1 to TRBJ2-1; TRBD2 matches 8 bases. The CDR3 is 15 residues long. V was pared by 0 bases and J by 7 bases, with 6 bases of the junction left unmatched. Germline loops: CDR1 SGHRS, CDR2 YFSETQ. CDR3 residues: CASSLGGRLYNEQFF. CDR3 bases: TGCGCCAGCAGCTTGGGCGGGAGGCTCTATAATGAGCAGTTCTTC.

The chain uses TRBV9 and TRBJ2-5; weak D call: TRBD1 (5 bases). The V and J ends lost 5 bases and 0 bases respectively, with 8 bases between them. CDR1 is SGDLS, CDR2 YYNGEE, per germline. This CDR3 has 13 residues. The CDR3 sequence: CASSRQYQETQYF. CDR3 bases: TGTGCCAGCAGTCGACAGTACCAAGAGACCCAGTACTTC.

This chain links TRBV9 with TRBJ1-5; D is ambiguous. Germline assignment: CDR1 SGDLS and CDR2 YYNGEE. V dropped 4 bases and J dropped 0 bases, with 5 bases sitting between them. The CDR3 is 13 residues long. CDR3 bases: TGTGCCAGCAGCCCTAATAGCAATCAGCCCCAGCATTTT. It translates to CASSPNSNQPQHF.

The chain joins TRBV2 to TRBJ1-3, with D possibly being TRBD1 (6 bases). CDR3 length: 16 amino acids. With 0 bases removed from V and 3 bases from J, the gap between germline ends came to 12 bases. CDR1 SNHLY and CDR2 FYNNEI come from the germline V gene. The CDR3: CASSEASWGLGNTIYF. For the CDR3, the DNA is TGTGCCAGCAGTGAAGCGTCATGGGGGCTTGGAAACACCATATATTTT. The full variable domain, with the rest looked up from reference TRBV2 and TRBJ1-3, is EPEVTQTPSHQVTQMGQEVILRCVPISNHLYFYWYRQILGQKVEFLVSFYNNEISEKSEIFDDQFSVERPDGSNFTLKIRSTKLEDSAMYFCASSEASWGLGNTIYFGEGSWLTVV.

CDR3 DNA sequence: TGCAGTGCTAGTAGCGGGATTGAGGCCGGGGAGCTGTTTTTT. The encoded protein is CSASSGIEAGELFF. This rearrangement joins TRBV20-1 to TRBJ2-2, with 8 bases that match TRBD2. The trim removed 3 bases at V and 6 bases at J, leaving 6 bases unmatched. This CDR3 has 14 amino acids. Germline loops: CDR1 DFQATT, CDR2 SNEGSKA (reference sequence).

The chain links TRBV2 to TRBJ2-5, with D unresolved. Germline V gene sequence: CDR1 SNHLY, CDR2 FYNNEI. The CDR3 spans 14 residues. V lost 3 bases to trimming and J lost 2 bases, with 10 bases between them. DNA for the CDR3: TGTGCCAGCAGTGATAAGGAGCTGCAAGAGACCCAGTACTTC. Translation: CASSDKELQETQYF.